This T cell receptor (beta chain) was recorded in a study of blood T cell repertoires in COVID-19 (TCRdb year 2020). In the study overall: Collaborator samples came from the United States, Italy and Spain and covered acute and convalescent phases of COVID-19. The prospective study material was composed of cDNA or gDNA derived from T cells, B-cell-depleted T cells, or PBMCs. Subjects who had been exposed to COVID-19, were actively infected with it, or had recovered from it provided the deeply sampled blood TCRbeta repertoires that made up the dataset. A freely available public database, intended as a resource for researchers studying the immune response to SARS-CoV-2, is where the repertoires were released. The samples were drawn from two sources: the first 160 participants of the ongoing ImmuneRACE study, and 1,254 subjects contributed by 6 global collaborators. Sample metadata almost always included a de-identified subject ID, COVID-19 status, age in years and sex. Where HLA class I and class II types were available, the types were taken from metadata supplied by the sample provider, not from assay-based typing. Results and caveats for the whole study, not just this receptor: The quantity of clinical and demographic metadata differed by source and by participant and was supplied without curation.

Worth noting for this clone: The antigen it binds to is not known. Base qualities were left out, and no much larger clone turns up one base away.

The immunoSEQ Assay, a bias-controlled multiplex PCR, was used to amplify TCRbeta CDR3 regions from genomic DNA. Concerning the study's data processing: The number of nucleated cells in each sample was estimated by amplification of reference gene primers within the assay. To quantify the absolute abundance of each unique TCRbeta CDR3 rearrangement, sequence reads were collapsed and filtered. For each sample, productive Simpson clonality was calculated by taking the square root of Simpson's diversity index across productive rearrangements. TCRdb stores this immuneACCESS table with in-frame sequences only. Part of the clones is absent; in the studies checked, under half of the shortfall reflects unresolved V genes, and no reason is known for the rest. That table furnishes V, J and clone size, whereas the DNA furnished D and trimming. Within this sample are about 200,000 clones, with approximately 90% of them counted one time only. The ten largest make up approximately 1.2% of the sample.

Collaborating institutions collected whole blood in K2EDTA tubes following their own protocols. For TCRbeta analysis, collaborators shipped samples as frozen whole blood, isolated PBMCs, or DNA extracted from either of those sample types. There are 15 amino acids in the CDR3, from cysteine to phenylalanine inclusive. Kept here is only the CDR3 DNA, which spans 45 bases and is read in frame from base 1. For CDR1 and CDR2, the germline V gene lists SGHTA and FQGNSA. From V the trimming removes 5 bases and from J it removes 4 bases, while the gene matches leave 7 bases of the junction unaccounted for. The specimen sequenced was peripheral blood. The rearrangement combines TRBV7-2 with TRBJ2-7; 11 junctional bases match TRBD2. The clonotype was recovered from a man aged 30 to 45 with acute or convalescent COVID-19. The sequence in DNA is TGTGCCAGCAGCCCCTTAACTAGCGGGAGTTACGAGCAGTACTTC. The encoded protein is CASSPLTSGSYEQYF.